This is a list of T cell receptor beta chains from one sample in a study of regulatory T cells in long-lasting Graves disease. A single record per CDR3 protein comes from TCRdb applying MiXCR to the multiplex PCR reads. The data show roughly 430,000 distinct CDR3 sequences, 21% seen once. Sequencing used peripheral blood mononuclear cells (PBMCs), obtained when the disease was refractory, from a patient treated with antithyroid drugs. These receptors were collected from a female donor with Graves disease. CDR3s include the opening cysteine and the closing phenylalanine or tryptophan. Fields, in order: clone size, J gene, V gene, D gene, CDR3 DNA, CDR3 protein. The D gene is left open where the match is weak. Clone size is given for some rows only: seen once, a few or many times, or a class if the clone is expanded.

clone size: -
J gene: TRBJ2-7
V gene: TRBV10-3
D gene: -
CDR3 DNA: TGTGCCATCAGTGGGGCGGGGTTCAGCTCCTACGAGCAGTACTTC
CDR3 protein: CAISGAGFSSYEQYF

clone size: -
J gene: TRBJ1-3
V gene: TRBV6-1
D gene: -
CDR3 DNA: TGTGCCAGCAGCCCCCGGTCCCTTCAGGCGAACACCATATATTTT
CDR3 protein: CASSPRSLQANTIYF

clone size: few
J gene: TRBJ1-5
V gene: TRBV2
D gene: TRBD1
CDR3 DNA: TGTGCCAGCAGAGGAACAGGGGGTTATAGCAATCAGCCCCAGCATTTT
CDR3 protein: CASRGTGGYSNQPQHF

clone size: -
J gene: TRBJ2-1
V gene: TRBV5-1
D gene: -
CDR3 DNA: TGCGCCAGCATGGCAGGGACCAATGAGCAGTTCTTC
CDR3 protein: CASMAGTNEQFF

clone size: -
J gene: TRBJ2-1
V gene: TRBV12-3/TRBV12-4
D gene: TRBD2
CDR3 DNA: TGTGCCAGCTCACCACCCCGCGGGGCTAGCGGGGGGCCCGAGGGGGAGCAGTTCTTC
CDR3 protein: CASSPPRGASGGPEGEQFF

clone size: -
J gene: TRBJ2-3
V gene: TRBV10-1
D gene: -
CDR3 DNA: TGCGCCAGCAGTTTCCCAGGGAACACAGATACGCAGTATTTT
CDR3 protein: CASSFPGNTDTQYF

clone size: many
J gene: TRBJ1-5
V gene: TRBV6-2/TRBV6-3
D gene: -
CDR3 DNA: TGTGCCAGCAGTCCGACGGATAATCAGCCCCAGCATTTT
CDR3 protein: CASSPTDNQPQHF

clone size: few
J gene: TRBJ1-4
V gene: TRBV6-5
D gene: -
CDR3 DNA: TGTGCCAGCAGTTTACGACATACAACTAATGAAAAACTGTTTTTT
CDR3 protein: CASSLRHTTNEKLFF

clone size: -
J gene: TRBJ2-7
V gene: TRBV6-2/TRBV6-3
D gene: TRBD1
CDR3 DNA: TGTGCCAGCAGTTCGTCGGGGACAGCAGTCTACGAGCAGTACTTC
CDR3 protein: CASSSSGTAVYEQYF

clone size: -
J gene: TRBJ2-2
V gene: TRBV9
D gene: -
CDR3 DNA: TGTGCCAGCACCTACGAGCCGGGACGAACTACCGGGGAGCTGTTTTTT
CDR3 protein: CASTYEPGRTTGELFF

clone size: -
J gene: TRBJ2-4
V gene: TRBV4-2
D gene: TRBD1
CDR3 DNA: TGTGCCAGCAGCCATCCCCGGGACAGGGGAACTAAAAACATTCAGTACTTC
CDR3 protein: CASSHPRDRGTKNIQYF

clone size: -
J gene: TRBJ2-1
V gene: TRBV4-1
D gene: -
CDR3 DNA: TGCGCCAGCAGCCAAGATCCGGGGACACAGTACAATGAGCAGTTCTTC
CDR3 protein: CASSQDPGTQYNEQFF

clone size: few
J gene: TRBJ1-2
V gene: TRBV20-1
D gene: -
CDR3 DNA: TGCAGTGCTAGAGAAAGGGTTTTTAACTATGGCTACACCTTC
CDR3 protein: CSARERVFNYGYTF

clone size: many
J gene: TRBJ1-4
V gene: TRBV12-3/TRBV12-4
D gene: TRBD1
CDR3 DNA: TGTGCCAGCACCATCCGGGACAGGGGAAGTCGAGACGACGAAAAACTGTTTTTT
CDR3 protein: CASTIRDRGSRDDEKLFF

clone size: -
J gene: TRBJ2-7
V gene: TRBV19
D gene: -
CDR3 DNA: TGTGCCAGTAGTCCCAACAGCCTTGTGAGTCCCTACGAGCAGTACTTC
CDR3 protein: CASSPNSLVSPYEQYF

clone size: -
J gene: TRBJ1-5
V gene: TRBV30
D gene: -
CDR3 DNA: TGTGCCTGGGGGCAGTACAATCAGCCCCAGCATTTT
CDR3 protein: CAWGQYNQPQHF

clone size: -
J gene: TRBJ1-2
V gene: TRBV7-9
D gene: -
CDR3 DNA: TGTGCCAGCAGCGCGCGGGGAGACGGCTATGGCTACACCTTC
CDR3 protein: CASSARGDGYGYTF

clone size: many
J gene: TRBJ2-7
V gene: TRBV2
D gene: -
CDR3 DNA: TGTGCCAGCAGTGAACGAGTGAGTACCTACGAGCAGTACTTC
CDR3 protein: CASSERVSTYEQYF

clone size: many
J gene: TRBJ1-2
V gene: TRBV28
D gene: -
CDR3 DNA: TGTGCCAGCAGTTTAACCGGGACACTTTTTGCCTACACCTTC
CDR3 protein: CASSLTGTLFAYTF

clone size: -
J gene: TRBJ1-2
V gene: TRBV7-9
D gene: -
CDR3 DNA: TGTGCCAGCAGCTTAGCCCTTCCCGGACAGATAGGGGAGTATGGCTACACCTTC
CDR3 protein: CASSLALPGQIGEYGYTF

clone size: -
J gene: TRBJ1-1
V gene: TRBV7-9
D gene: TRBD1
CDR3 DNA: TGTGCCAGCAGCCATAGGACAGGGGTGGGGAACACTGAAGCTTTCTTT
CDR3 protein: CASSHRTGVGNTEAFF

clone size: many
J gene: TRBJ2-5
V gene: TRBV25-1
D gene: -
CDR3 DNA: TGTGCCAGCAGTGGATGGACAATCCAAGAGACCCAGTACTTC
CDR3 protein: CASSGWTIQETQYF

clone size: -
J gene: TRBJ2-7
V gene: TRBV6-2/TRBV6-3
D gene: TRBD1
CDR3 DNA: TGTGCCAGCAGCCCGACAGGGGACTGCGAGCAATACTTC
CDR3 protein: CASSPTGDCEQYF

clone size: few
J gene: TRBJ2-6
V gene: TRBV7-9
D gene: TRBD1
CDR3 DNA: TGTGCCAGCAGCCCGACAGGGGCCCTAACTGGGGCCAACGTCCTGACTTTC
CDR3 protein: CASSPTGALTGANVLTF

clone size: many
J gene: TRBJ2-5
V gene: TRBV27
D gene: -
CDR3 DNA: TGTGCCAGCTCACCTAGGCGAGAGGGACGGACCTTCCAAGAGACCCAGTACTTC
CDR3 protein: CASSPRREGRTFQETQYF

clone size: many
J gene: TRBJ2-7
V gene: TRBV6-1
D gene: -
CDR3 DNA: TGTGCCAGCAGAGGGGTAGATACGGGGGCATCCTACGAGCAGTACTTC
CDR3 protein: CASRGVDTGASYEQYF

clone size: many
J gene: TRBJ2-7
V gene: TRBV19
D gene: TRBD2
CDR3 DNA: TGTGCCAGCAGCCCGACTAGCGGGAGCTCCTACGAGCAGTACTTC
CDR3 protein: CASSPTSGSSYEQYF

clone size: few
J gene: TRBJ1-1
V gene: TRBV5-4
D gene: TRBD1
CDR3 DNA: TGTGCCAGCAGCTTGGCCCCGACAGGGGGTACTGAAGCTTTCTTT
CDR3 protein: CASSLAPTGGTEAFF

clone size: many
J gene: TRBJ2-5
V gene: TRBV20-1
D gene: -
CDR3 DNA: TGCAGTGCCAGTACTCCTACCGGGAGCAGCCAAGAGACCCAGTACTTC
CDR3 protein: CSASTPTGSSQETQYF

clone size: few
J gene: TRBJ2-7
V gene: TRBV20-1
D gene: TRBD2
CDR3 DNA: TGCAGTGCTAGAGAGTGGACTAGGGGCGAGCAGTACTTC
CDR3 protein: CSAREWTRGEQYF

clone size: many
J gene: TRBJ2-5
V gene: TRBV5-1
D gene: -
CDR3 DNA: TGCGCCAGCAGCTTACTGCAGGGCGGAGGCAGAGAAGAGACCCAGTACTTC
CDR3 protein: CASSLLQGGGREETQYF

clone size: many
J gene: TRBJ1-6
V gene: TRBV30
D gene: -
CDR3 DNA: TGTGCCTGGAAAGTAATTGGGAGTTCACCCCTCCACTTT
CDR3 protein: CAWKVIGSSPLHF

clone size: -
J gene: TRBJ1-2
V gene: TRBV5-8
D gene: -
CDR3 DNA: TGTGCCAGCAGCTTGTCCTATTCCTACACCTTC
CDR3 protein: CASSLSYSYTF

clone size: many
J gene: TRBJ2-5
V gene: TRBV7-9
D gene: TRBD1
CDR3 DNA: TGTGCCAGCAGCTCGGGACAGGGCCAGCAGACCCAGTACTTC
CDR3 protein: CASSSGQGQQTQYF

clone size: many
J gene: TRBJ2-5
V gene: TRBV29-1
D gene: TRBD1
CDR3 DNA: TGCAGCGTTGAAGATGGCCAGGGGGTGAGTGAGACCCAGTACTTC
CDR3 protein: CSVEDGQGVSETQYF

clone size: -
J gene: TRBJ2-3
V gene: TRBV18
D gene: -
CDR3 DNA: TGTGCCAGCTCACCTGAAGATACGCAGTATTTT
CDR3 protein: CASSPEDTQYF

clone size: many
J gene: TRBJ2-7
V gene: TRBV6-1
D gene: TRBD1
CDR3 DNA: TGTGCCAGCAGTCTAAGCCTCCTGGGACAGGAGCAGTACTTC
CDR3 protein: CASSLSLLGQEQYF

clone size: -
J gene: TRBJ2-5
V gene: TRBV19
D gene: TRBD2
CDR3 DNA: TGTGCCAGTAGTAAGGGACTAGCGGGAGGGCGAGAGACCCAGTACTTC
CDR3 protein: CASSKGLAGGRETQYF

clone size: many
J gene: TRBJ1-6
V gene: TRBV2
D gene: -
CDR3 DNA: TGTGCCAGCAGACAGATGAGCTCCTATAATTCACCCCTCCACTTT
CDR3 protein: CASRQMSSYNSPLHF

clone size: -
J gene: TRBJ2-3
V gene: TRBV5-1
D gene: -
CDR3 DNA: TGCGCCAGCAGCTTGGAGCCAGCAGATACGCAGTATTTT
CDR3 protein: CASSLEPADTQYF

clone size: many
J gene: TRBJ2-7
V gene: TRBV24-1
D gene: -
CDR3 DNA: TGTGCCACCAGTGTGGAAGGGAATGAGCAGTACTTC
CDR3 protein: CATSVEGNEQYF

clone size: once
J gene: TRBJ2-3
V gene: TRBV6-9
D gene: -
CDR3 DNA: TGTGCCAGCAGCCATAGCGGAGTCACAGATACGCAGTATTTT
CDR3 protein: CASSHSGVTDTQYF